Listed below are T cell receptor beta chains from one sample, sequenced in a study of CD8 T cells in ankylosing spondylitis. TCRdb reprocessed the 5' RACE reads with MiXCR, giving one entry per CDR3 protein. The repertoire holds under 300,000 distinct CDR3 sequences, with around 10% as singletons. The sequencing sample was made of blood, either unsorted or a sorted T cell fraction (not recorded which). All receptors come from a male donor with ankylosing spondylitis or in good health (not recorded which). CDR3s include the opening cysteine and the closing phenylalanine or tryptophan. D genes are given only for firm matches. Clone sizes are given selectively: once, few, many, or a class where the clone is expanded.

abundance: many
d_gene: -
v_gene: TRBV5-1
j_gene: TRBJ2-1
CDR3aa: CASSPGSEAYNEQFF
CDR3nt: TGCGCCAGCAGCCCAGGGAGCGAGGCCTACAATGAGCAGTTCTTC

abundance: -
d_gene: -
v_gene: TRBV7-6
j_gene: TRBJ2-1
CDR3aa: CASRDIGVEPYNEQFF
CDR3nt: TGTGCCAGCAGAGACATAGGGGTAGAGCCCTACAATGAGCAGTTCTTC

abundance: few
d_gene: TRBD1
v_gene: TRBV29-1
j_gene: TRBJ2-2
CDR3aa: CSVNKQGTGELFF
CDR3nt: TGCAGCGTGAATAAACAGGGGACCGGGGAGCTGTTTTTT

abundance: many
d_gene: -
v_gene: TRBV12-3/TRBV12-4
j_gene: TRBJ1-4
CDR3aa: CASSFSPGINEKLFF
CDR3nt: TGTGCCAGCAGTTTTAGTCCGGGGATTAATGAAAAACTGTTTTTT

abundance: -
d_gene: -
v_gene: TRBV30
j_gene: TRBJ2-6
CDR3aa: CAWRTPGANVLTF
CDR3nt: TGTGCCTGGAGGACACCTGGGGCCAACGTCCTGACTTTC

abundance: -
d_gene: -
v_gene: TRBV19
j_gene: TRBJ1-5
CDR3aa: CASSPKGGSNQPQHF
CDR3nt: TGTGCCAGTAGCCCCAAAGGGGGGAGCAATCAGCCCCAGCATTTT

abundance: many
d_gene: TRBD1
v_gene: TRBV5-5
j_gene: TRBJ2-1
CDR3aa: CASSLTRQGYEQFF
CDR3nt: TGTGCCAGCAGCTTGACCCGACAGGGCTATGAGCAGTTCTTC

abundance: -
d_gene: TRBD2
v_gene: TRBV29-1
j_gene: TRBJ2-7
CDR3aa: CSALTSSSYEQYF
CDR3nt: TGCAGCGCCCTGACTAGCAGCTCCTACGAGCAGTACTTC

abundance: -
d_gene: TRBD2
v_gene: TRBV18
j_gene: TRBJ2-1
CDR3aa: CASSGPGLVLFF
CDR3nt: TGTGCCAGCTCAGGACCGGGACTAGTGTTGTTCTTC

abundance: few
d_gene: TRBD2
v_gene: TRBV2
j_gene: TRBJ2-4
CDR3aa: CASRGLAGRNIQYF
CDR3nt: TGTGCCAGCAGAGGACTAGCCGGGCGGAACATTCAGTACTTC

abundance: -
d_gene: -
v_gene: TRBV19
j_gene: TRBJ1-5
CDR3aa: CASSSDRFNQPQHF
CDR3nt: TGTGCCAGTAGTTCCGACAGGTTTAATCAGCCCCAGCATTTT

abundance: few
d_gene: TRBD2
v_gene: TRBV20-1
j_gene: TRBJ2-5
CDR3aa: CSARDHLAGETFGTQYF
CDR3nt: TGCAGTGCTAGAGATCACCTAGCGGGGGAGACCTTTGGGACCCAGTACTTC

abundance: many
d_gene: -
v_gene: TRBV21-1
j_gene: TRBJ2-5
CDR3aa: CASSKKRASGKETQYF
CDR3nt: TGTGCCAGCAGCAAAAAGAGGGCTAGCGGGAAAGAGACCCAGTACTTC

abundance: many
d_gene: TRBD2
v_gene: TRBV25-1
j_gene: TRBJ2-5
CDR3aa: CASSEASGRETQYF
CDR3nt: TGTGCCAGCAGTGAGGCTAGCGGGAGGGAGACCCAGTACTTC

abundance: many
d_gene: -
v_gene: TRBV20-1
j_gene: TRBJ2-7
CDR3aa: CSATRTDPYEQYF
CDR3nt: TGCAGTGCTACCCGGACTGATCCCTACGAGCAGTACTTC

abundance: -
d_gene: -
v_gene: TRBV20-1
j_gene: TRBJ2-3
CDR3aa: CSAREGTGTTDTQYF
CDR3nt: TGCAGTGCTAGAGAGGGGACTGGGACAACAGATACGCAGTATTTT

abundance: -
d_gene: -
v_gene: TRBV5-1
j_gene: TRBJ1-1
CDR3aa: CASGNEGNTEAFF
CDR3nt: TGCGCCAGCGGCAATGAGGGGAACACTGAAGCTTTCTTT

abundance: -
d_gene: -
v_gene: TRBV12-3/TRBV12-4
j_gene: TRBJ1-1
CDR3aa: CASTGGNTEAFF
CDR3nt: TGTGCCAGCACCGGAGGGAACACTGAAGCTTTCTTT

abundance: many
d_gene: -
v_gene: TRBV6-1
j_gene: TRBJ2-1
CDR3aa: CASSPRTRRYNEQFF
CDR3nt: TGTGCCAGCAGTCCACGGACCCGTAGGTACAATGAGCAGTTCTTC

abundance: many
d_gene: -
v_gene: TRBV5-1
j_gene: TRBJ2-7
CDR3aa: CASSPEGGQLNYEQYF
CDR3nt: TGCGCCAGCAGCCCCGAGGGGGGCCAGCTCAACTACGAGCAGTACTTC

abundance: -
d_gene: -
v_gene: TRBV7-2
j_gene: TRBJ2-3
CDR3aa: CASSLTLPPDTQYF
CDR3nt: TGTGCCAGCAGCTTAACACTGCCCCCAGATACGCAGTATTTT

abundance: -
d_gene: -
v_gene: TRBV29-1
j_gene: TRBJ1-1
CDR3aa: CSVDSGEDTEAFF
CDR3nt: TGCAGCGTTGATTCAGGGGAGGACACTGAAGCTTTCTTT

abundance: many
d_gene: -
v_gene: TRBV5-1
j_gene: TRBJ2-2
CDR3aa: CASAPGRLPFANTGELFF
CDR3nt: TGCGCCAGCGCCCCCGGCCGCTTACCCTTCGCGAACACCGGGGAGCTGTTTTTT

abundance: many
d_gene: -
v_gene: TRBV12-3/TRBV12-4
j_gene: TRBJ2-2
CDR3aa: CASSFLTQGRELFF
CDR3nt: TGTGCCAGCAGTTTCTTGACCCAGGGCAGGGAGCTGTTTTTT

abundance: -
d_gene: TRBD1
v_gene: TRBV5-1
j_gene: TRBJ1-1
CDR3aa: CASSLTSGGTEAFF
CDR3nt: TGCGCCAGCAGCCTGACCTCAGGGGGCACTGAAGCTTTCTTT

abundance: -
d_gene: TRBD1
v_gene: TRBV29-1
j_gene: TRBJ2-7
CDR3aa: CSVFNGQAYEQYF
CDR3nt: TGCAGCGTTTTTAACGGACAGGCCTACGAGCAGTACTTC

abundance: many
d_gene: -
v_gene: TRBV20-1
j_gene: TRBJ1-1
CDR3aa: CSVGAGGDTEAFF
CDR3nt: TGCAGTGTCGGAGCGGGCGGCGACACTGAAGCTTTCTTT

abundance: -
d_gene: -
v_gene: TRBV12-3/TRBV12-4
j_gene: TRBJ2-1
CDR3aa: CASSSRENTYNEQFF
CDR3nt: TGTGCCAGCAGTTCCCGGGAAAATACCTACAATGAGCAGTTCTTC

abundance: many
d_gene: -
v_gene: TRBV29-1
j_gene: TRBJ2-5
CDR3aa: CSVEETQYF
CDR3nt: TGCAGCGTTGAAGAGACCCAGTACTTC

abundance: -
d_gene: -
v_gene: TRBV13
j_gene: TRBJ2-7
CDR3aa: CASSLGPVTYEQYF
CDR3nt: TGTGCCAGCAGCTTAGGACCGGTAACCTACGAGCAGTACTTC

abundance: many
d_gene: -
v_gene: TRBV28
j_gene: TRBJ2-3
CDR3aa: CASGLIGANTDTQYF
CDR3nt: TGTGCCAGCGGGTTGATTGGGGCAAACACAGATACGCAGTATTTT

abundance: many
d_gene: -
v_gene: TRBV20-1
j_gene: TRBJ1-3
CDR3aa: CSARAPLTGSGNTIYF
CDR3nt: TGCAGTGCTAGAGCTCCCCTTACAGGGTCCGGAAACACCATATATTTT

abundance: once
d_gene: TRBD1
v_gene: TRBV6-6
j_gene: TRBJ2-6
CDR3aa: CASSLGGGGANVLTF
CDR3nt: TGTGCCAGCAGTTTAGGGGGCGGTGGGGCCAACGTCCTGACTTTC

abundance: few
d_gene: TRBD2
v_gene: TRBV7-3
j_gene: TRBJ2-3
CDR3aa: CASSSTSGRADTQYF
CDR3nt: TGTGCCAGCAGCTCGACTAGCGGGAGGGCGGATACGCAGTATTTT

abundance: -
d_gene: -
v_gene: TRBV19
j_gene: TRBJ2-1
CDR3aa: CASSTTRGREQFF
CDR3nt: TGTGCCAGTAGCACCACAAGAGGGCGTGAGCAGTTCTTC

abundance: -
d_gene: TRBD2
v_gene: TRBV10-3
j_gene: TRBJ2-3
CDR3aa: CAIRASGSSTDTQYF
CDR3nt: TGTGCCATCCGGGCTAGCGGGAGTAGCACAGATACGCAGTATTTT

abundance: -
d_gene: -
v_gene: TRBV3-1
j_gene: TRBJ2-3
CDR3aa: CASSQEWSDTQYF
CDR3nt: TGTGCCAGCAGCCAAGAGTGGTCAGATACGCAGTATTTT

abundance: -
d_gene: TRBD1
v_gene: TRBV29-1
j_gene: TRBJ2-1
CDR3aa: CSVETGDRVEQFF
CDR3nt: TGCAGCGTTGAGACAGGGGATCGCGTTGAGCAGTTCTTC

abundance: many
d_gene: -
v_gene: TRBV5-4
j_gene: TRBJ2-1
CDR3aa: CASSLPIANNEQFF
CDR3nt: TGTGCCAGCAGCTTACCTATAGCTAACAATGAGCAGTTCTTC

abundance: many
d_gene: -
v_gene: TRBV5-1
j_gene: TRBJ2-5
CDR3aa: CASSLSGQEETQYF
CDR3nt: TGCGCCAGCAGCCTCAGCGGACAAGAAGAGACCCAGTACTTC

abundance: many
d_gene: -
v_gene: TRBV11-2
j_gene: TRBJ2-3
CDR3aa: CASSLGLWQISTDTQYF
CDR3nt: TGTGCCAGCAGCTTAGGTCTATGGCAGATTAGCACAGATACGCAGTATTTT

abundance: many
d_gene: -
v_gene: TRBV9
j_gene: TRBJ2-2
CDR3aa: CASSAHSRNRVGELFF
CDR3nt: TGTGCCAGCAGCGCTCACTCGAGAAATAGGGTCGGGGAGCTGTTTTTT

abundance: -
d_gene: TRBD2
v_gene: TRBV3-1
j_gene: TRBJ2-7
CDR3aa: CASSPTSGDYEQYF
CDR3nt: TGTGCCAGCAGCCCGACTAGCGGGGACTACGAGCAGTACTTC

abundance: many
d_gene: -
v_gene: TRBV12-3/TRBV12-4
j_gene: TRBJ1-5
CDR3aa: CASSPGDQPQHF
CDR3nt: TGTGCCAGCAGTCCGGGGGATCAGCCCCAGCATTTT

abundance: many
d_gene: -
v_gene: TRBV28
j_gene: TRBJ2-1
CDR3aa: CASSPTRLVIHNEQFF
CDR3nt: TGTGCCAGCAGTCCAACACGACTAGTCATTCACAATGAGCAGTTCTTC

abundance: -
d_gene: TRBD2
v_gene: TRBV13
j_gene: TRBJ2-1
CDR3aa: CASSPTASGAFYNEQFF
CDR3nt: TGTGCCAGCAGCCCAACCGCCAGCGGGGCATTCTACAATGAGCAGTTCTTC

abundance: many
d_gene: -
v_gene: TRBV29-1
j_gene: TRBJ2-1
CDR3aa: CSATERAPNEQFF
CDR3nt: TGCAGCGCTACAGAACGGGCTCCCAATGAGCAGTTCTTC

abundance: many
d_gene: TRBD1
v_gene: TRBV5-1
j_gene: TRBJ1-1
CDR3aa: CASGPRDRVHPEAFF
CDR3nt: TGCGCCAGCGGGCCTCGGGACAGGGTTCACCCTGAAGCTTTCTTT

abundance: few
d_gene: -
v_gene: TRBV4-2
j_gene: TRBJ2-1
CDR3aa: CASSQGPRSDEQFF
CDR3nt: TGTGCCAGCAGCCAAGGTCCCAGGAGTGATGAGCAGTTCTTC

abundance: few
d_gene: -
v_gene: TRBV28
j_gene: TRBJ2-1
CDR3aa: CASLGGIGYNEQFF
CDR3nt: TGTGCCAGCCTTGGCGGGATAGGGTACAATGAGCAGTTCTTC

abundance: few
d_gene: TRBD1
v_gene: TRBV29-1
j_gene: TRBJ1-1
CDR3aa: CSVLRGITEAFF
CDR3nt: TGCAGCGTTCTCAGGGGGATCACTGAAGCTTTCTTT